These T cell receptor beta chains were read from a single sample in a study of T cell responses to AZD1222 COVID-19 vaccine. Sequencing was performed with immunoSEQ multiplex PCR; in TCRdb, only in-frame clones are kept and a portion is missing. The profile shows about 120,000 clones, around 85% of them singletons. This sample comprised peripheral blood, obtained on day 0 of AZD1222 vaccination. These receptors were taken from an adult in good health. Each CDR3 is given with its conserved first and last residue. Fields, in order: V gene, J gene, D gene, CDR3 protein, CDR3 DNA. A D gene is named only where the DNA matches it firmly.

TRBV28	TRBJ1-1	.	CASQGRMNTEAFF	TGTGCCAGCCAAGGGAGGATGAACACTGAAGCTTTCTTT
TRBV9	TRBJ1-2	.	CASSVGVVANYGYTF	TGTGCCAGCAGCGTAGGGGTGGTTGCTAACTATGGCTACACCTTC
TRBV2	TRBJ1-1	.	CASSIPGQENTEAFF	TGTGCCAGCAGTATCCCGGGACAAGAGAACACTGAAGCTTTCTTT
TRBV2	TRBJ2-1	TRBD1	CASGTGINNEQFF	TGTGCCAGCGGGACAGGGATCAACAATGAGCAGTTCTTC
TRBV19	TRBJ1-4	TRBD1	CASSWTGTGVEKLFF	TGTGCCAGTAGTTGGACCGGGACAGGGGTAGAAAAACTGTTTTTT
TRBV30	TRBJ2-2	.	CAYGDLPYGELFF	TGTGCCTATGGGGACCTTCCTTATGGGGAGCTGTTTTTT
TRBV3-1/TRBV3-2	TRBJ1-1	.	CASSLRGGGGWTEAFF	TGTGCCAGCAGCCTCAGGGGAGGGGGAGGGTGGACTGAAGCTTTCTTT
TRBV5-6	TRBJ2-3	.	CASSLVGSGTDTQYF	TGTGCCAGCAGCTTGGTAGGTAGCGGCACAGATACGCAGTATTTT
TRBV19	TRBJ1-6	TRBD1	CASNFDRGASPLHF	TGTGCCAGTAACTTCGACAGGGGGGCTTCACCCCTCCACTTT
TRBV3-1/TRBV3-2	TRBJ1-5	.	CASSFSNQPQHF	TGTGCCAGCAGTTTCAGCAATCAGCCCCAGCATTTT
TRBV5-1	TRBJ2-5	.	CASSFIPGQETQYF	TGCGCCAGCAGCTTTATCCCGGGCCAAGAGACCCAGTACTTC
TRBV2	TRBJ2-5	.	CASSGTTNRPQYF	TGTGCCAGCAGCGGGACCACAAACAGGCCCCAGTACTTC
TRBV2	TRBJ1-2	.	CASSVSDRPTPVYGYTF	TGTGCCAGCAGTGTAAGCGACAGACCAACACCTGTCTATGGCTACACCTTC
TRBV5-1	TRBJ2-5	TRBD2	CASSSSGSRGETQYF	TGCGCCAGCAGCTCGAGCGGGAGTCGAGGGGAGACCCAGTACTTC
TRBV10-2	TRBJ2-7	TRBD2	CASSDRSGRVDEQYF	TGCGCCAGCAGTGATAGGAGCGGGAGGGTCGACGAGCAGTACTTC
TRBV28	TRBJ2-1	.	CASIRGGSYNEQFF	TGTGCCAGCATCCGGGGAGGCTCCTACAATGAGCAGTTCTTC
TRBV3-1/TRBV3-2	TRBJ1-1	.	CASSQGRGRGEAFF	TGTGCCAGCAGCCAAGGTAGGGGACGGGGTGAAGCTTTCTTT
TRBV5-4	TRBJ2-7	TRBD2	CASSSTGTSRYEQYF	TGTGCCAGCAGCTCTACCGGGACTAGCAGATACGAGCAGTACTTC
TRBV6-1	TRBJ1-1	TRBD1	CASSEYWDRGLNTEAFF	TGTGCCAGCAGTGAATACTGGGACAGGGGTCTAAACACTGAAGCTTTCTTT
TRBV2	TRBJ2-2	.	CASKWEAGELFF	TGTGCCAGCAAGTGGGAAGCCGGGGAGCTGTTTTTT
TRBV19	TRBJ2-1	.	CASSIDWGRGTNEQFF	TGTGCCAGTAGTATAGATTGGGGCAGGGGCACGAATGAGCAGTTCTTC
TRBV15	TRBJ2-7	TRBD1	CATSRTRTGKGEQYF	TGTGCCACCAGCAGAACTCGGACAGGGAAGGGCGAGCAGTACTTC